This T cell receptor (beta chain) was recovered during a study of blood T cells in healthy people across ages. Study-level findings and limits: Naive CD4+ cell counts and diversity both ran higher in long-lived than in aged donors. Leaving the PBMCs unsorted stopped any conclusive comparison of naive versus antigen-experienced cells.

Next came a second PCR, run for roughly 6 to 11 cycles, which used a sample-barcoded 5' primer along with a J-beta primer mix. MiXCR, applied by TCRdb to the 5' RACE reads, yields one record per CDR3 protein. Found here are 650,000 to 800,000 distinct CDR3 sequences, roughly half of them singletons; the top ten hold approximately 15%. In the case of this clonotype: The antigen is undetermined.

V shed 4 bases and J 3 bases; nucleotides not matched to a gene: 5. CDR3 length: 15 amino acids. CDR1 and CDR2 (germline): LGHNA, YSLEER. This receptor was identified in a woman older than 75 in good health. V and J are TRBV4-3 and TRBJ2-7; TRBD1 matches at 11 bases. The specimen was blood. The CDR3, as DNA: TGCGCCAGCAGCCCCGGGACAGGGGGAGGCTACGAGCAGTACTTC. It specifies CASSPGTGGGYEQYF.